This T cell receptor (beta chain) was documented in a study of chemoradiotherapy in HPV16-positive cancers (dated by TCRdb to the early 2020s). Regarding the research as a whole: Candidate HPV-specific T-cell clones and common TCR motifs were defined through functional T-cell assays on cells from a couple of HPV16-positive patients. Whether T-cell immunity against the HPV oncoproteins E6 and E7 changes during chemoradiotherapy and whether survival is affected by this immunity were examined in the study. TCR repertoires from around 80 patients with HPV-related cancers were then used to track the candidate HPV-specific TCRs and motifs.

A remark on this clone: The target of this receptor is not known. Per-base quality was not reported, and no clone a single base away is much larger than it.

Points the paper makes about the study in general: In HPV16-positive patients, expansion of HPV-responsive T cells during chemoradiotherapy was found to be associated with improved recurrence-free survival. Expansion of candidate HPV-specific clones and E7-related TCR motifs was observed in the tumor microenvironment during treatment, whereas no such expansion was observed for non-HPV-specific T cells. The survival association was reported for HPV16-positive patients, and the functional definition of HPV-specific T cells was derived from only a couple of HPV16-positive patients.

Repertoires were sampled multiple times during chemoradiotherapy, which allowed clonal expansion in the tumor microenvironment to be followed. Libraries were constructed by the immunoSEQ multiplex PCR assay. TCRdb holds this immuneACCESS table with in-frame rearrangements only. Some clones are missing; in checked studies, unresolved V genes explain under half, and the rest has no known cause. In this sample the table shows around 17,000 clones, roughly 86% of which occur a single time. The ten largest clonotypes hold less than 2.5% of the sample. V is cut by 2 bases and J by 5 bases, and the space between the germline ends is 15 bases. The cysteine opens and the phenylalanine closes a CDR3 of 16 amino acids. The read is trimmed to its CDR3 DNA, 48 bases read in frame from base 1. CDR1 MNHNY and CDR2 SVGAGI were looked up in the germline V gene (reference sequence).

Sequenced material: blood, taken from a patient who underwent chemoradiotherapy. The source of this sequence is a human donor with HPV-associated anogenital cancer. The V and J genes are TRBV6-6 and TRBJ2-2, and TRBD2 may be the D gene, going by 5 matching bases. DNA sequence: TGTGCCAGCAGTTACGGTCGAGGGAGTCGAACCGGGGAGCTGTTTTTT. The encoded protein is CASSYGRGSRTGELFF.